In this sample, the clone carrying this T cell receptor (beta chain) turned up a few times. Its antigen is still unknown. This record comes from a study of blood T cells in healthy people across ages. Study context: About one barcoded beta molecule per two T cells was captured by template switching.

In germline, CDR1 is MNHEY, CDR2 SMNVEV (reference sequence). The V end was cut by 0 bases, the J end by 4 bases, with 6 bases between. The CDR3 loop spans 13 amino acids. Extracted total RNA amounted to at least 6 micrograms for each sample. It was with a sample-barcoded 5' primer and a J-beta primer mix that a second PCR of roughly 7 to 12 cycles was run. Paired-end reads containing CDR3 totaled no fewer than 3 million for each sample. TCRdb ran MiXCR on the 5' RACE reads and lists one entry per CDR3 protein. Of 1.6 million or so distinct CDR3 sequences listed, roughly a third were seen once; the top ten hold roughly 10%. Findings and caveats of the study: No conclusive comparison of naive versus antigen-experienced cells was possible with unsorted PBMCs.

The source is a woman under 40 in good health. This chain connects TRBV27 to TRBJ1-1; D call uncertain. Specimen: blood. The CDR3 region is CASSLSRTTEAFF. In nucleotides, the CDR3 is TGTGCCAGCAGTTTATCCCGGACCACTGAAGCTTTCTTT.